This T cell receptor (beta chain) was sequenced for a study of glioma-infiltrating T cells. TCR alpha and beta CDR3 regions were amplified from RNA using iRepertoire nested multiplex PCR. TCRdb itself ran the multiplex PCR reads through MiXCR, one entry per CDR3 protein. The sample has over 120,000 distinct CDR3 sequences, roughly two fifths seen once. The table lists this clonotype with many counts. The antigen is unknown. Study-wide findings and caveats: Gliomas, especially low-grade, showed above-expected tissue-blood divergence; non-neoplastic patients showed below.

The CDR3 totals 13 residues. V shed 6 bases and J shed 1 base, with 9 bases lying between them. Germline lookup yields CDR1 MDHEN and CDR2 SYDVKM. The chain carries TRBV28 and TRBJ1-1, with D unresolved. This TCR was sampled from a human donor with low-grade glioma or glioblastoma, undergoing nonglioma brain surgery, or in good health (not recorded which). The material sequenced was glioma tissue, nonneoplastic brain tissue, or PBMCs (not recorded which). CDR3: CASRLTQNTEAFF. Here the CDR3 DNA reads TGTGCCAGCAGACTGACACAGAACACTGAAGCTTTCTTT.